This T cell receptor (beta chain) stems from a study of cytomegalovirus exposure and HLA in healthy donors. Whole-study findings and limits: Researchers catalogued some 160 TCR beta chains as cytomegalovirus-associated. A later analysis, which compared TCR beta chains of equal frequency, found the HLA-associated ones more clonally expanded.

The primer mix had 60 Vbeta and 13 Jbeta primers. Measured with immunoSEQ multiplex PCR; TCRdb has only the in-frame clones, and not every one. The table lists about 160,000 clones, around 85% of them singletons. Worth noting for this clone: The target antigen is unknown.

Germline V gene data show CDR1 as MNHNS and CDR2 as SASEGT. V lost 1 base and J lost 4, with 17 bases in between. The CDR3 is 17 residues long. The receptor comes from a boy younger than 10 in good health and CMV-seronegative. V and J are TRBV6-1 and TRBJ1-5; possible D gene TRBD1, 5 bases. The sample consisted of PBMCs. This CDR3 is CASSEGVQGLGNQPQHF. The CDR3 DNA reads as TGTGCCAGCAGTGAAGGGGTCCAGGGATTGGGAAATCAGCCCCAGCATTTT.